This TCR beta chain was recorded in a study of T cell responses to AZD1222 COVID-19 vaccine. Study results and limitations: Samples come after the peak T cell response, not at day 14. Baseline seropositivity occurred in only a handful of AZD1222 recipients.

V was pared by 5 bases and J by 5 bases, with 16 bases between. The germline V gene has CDR1 SEHNR and CDR2 FQNEAQ (reference sequence). The length of the CDR3 is 14 residues. The count of this clone is one. Its antigen is undetermined. Data came from immunoSEQ multiplex PCR; TCRdb stores just in-frame clones and leaves some out. Of 150,000 or so clones listed, roughly nine tenths are singletons. Sample: peripheral blood, taken on day 0 of AZD1222 vaccination. The source of this sequence is an adult in good health. The chain carries TRBV7-9 and TRBJ2-7; D is perhaps TRBD1 (5 bases). CDR3 loop: CASSPRQSPHEQYF. The CDR3 DNA reads as TGTGCCAGCAGCCCACGACAGAGTCCCCACGAGCAGTACTTC.